The sequence of this T cell receptor (beta chain) was determined in a study of blood T cell repertoires in COVID-19. Background on the study: Two consecutive negative NP/OP PCR tests, clearance, or resolved symptoms defined Cohort 3 recovery.

Donors were grouped by their self-reported clinical history. The CDR3 is 11 residues long. Germline V gives CDR1 MNHEY, CDR2 SVGEGT. V was clipped by 4 bases and J by 5 bases, with 6 bases between them. Original data processing: Amplifying reference gene primers gave estimates of nucleated cell counts. Profiled with immunoSEQ multiplex PCR; TCRdb holds only in-frame clones, not every one. V, J and clone size are those of that table, while D and trimming were read from the DNA. This table has fewer than 250,000 clones, roughly 86% appearing once. The chain has TRBV6-2 or TRBV6-3 and TRBJ2-7, with a tentative D call TRBD1 (5 bases). The sample taken for sequencing was PBMCs or T cells enriched from blood (not recorded which). The receptor was derived from a woman aged 35 to 49 in a cohort exposed to, infected with or recovered from COVID-19 (not recorded which). The CDR3 spells CASSWGHEQYF. As DNA, the CDR3 is TGTGCCAGCAGTTGGGGCCACGAGCAGTACTTC.